This T cell receptor (beta chain) derives from a study of PD-1 blockade in mismatch repair-deficient tumors. Overall study context: All were previously treated, progressing patients with eleven to twelve mismatch repair-deficient cancer types.

PCR or immunohistochemistry showed mismatch repair deficiency in every enrolled patient. The TCR-sequenced patients were a few responders to pembrolizumab. Notes on the study in general: Rapid post-treatment expansion, then contraction, generally preceding radiologic response, marked tumor-resident clones.

On this clone: Its antigen is not known.

J was trimmed by 8 bases and V by 6 bases; bases with no gene match: 4. This CDR3 contains 13 residues. Germline V CDR1 and CDR2: SNHLY, FYNNEI. The repertoire was sequenced with immunoSEQ multiplex PCR; TCRdb's copy has only in-frame clones and lacks some. The sample consists of approximately 110,000 clones, around 80% of them appearing once. The sequences come from peripheral blood, collected about 13 months after starting pembrolizumab. This receptor was taken from an adult with mismatch repair-deficient cancer. This chain joins TRBV2 and TRBJ2-1, with 10 bases aligning to TRBD2. As DNA, the CDR3 is TGTGCCAGCAGACTAGCGGGAAGGGATGAGCAGTTCTTC. Its translation: CASRLAGRDEQFF.